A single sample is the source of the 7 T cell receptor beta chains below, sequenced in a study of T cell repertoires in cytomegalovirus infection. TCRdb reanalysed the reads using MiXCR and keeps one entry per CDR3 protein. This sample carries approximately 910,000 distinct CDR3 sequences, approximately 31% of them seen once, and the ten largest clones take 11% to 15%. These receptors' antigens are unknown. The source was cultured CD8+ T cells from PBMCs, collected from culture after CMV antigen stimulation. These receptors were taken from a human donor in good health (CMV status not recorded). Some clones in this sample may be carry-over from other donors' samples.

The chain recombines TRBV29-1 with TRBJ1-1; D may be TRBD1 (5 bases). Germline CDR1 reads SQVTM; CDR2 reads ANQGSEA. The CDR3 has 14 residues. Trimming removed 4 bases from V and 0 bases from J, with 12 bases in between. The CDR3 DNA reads TGCAGCGTTGGGGGCGGTGAAGTGAACACTGAAGCTTTCTTT. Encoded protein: CSVGGGEVNTEAFF.

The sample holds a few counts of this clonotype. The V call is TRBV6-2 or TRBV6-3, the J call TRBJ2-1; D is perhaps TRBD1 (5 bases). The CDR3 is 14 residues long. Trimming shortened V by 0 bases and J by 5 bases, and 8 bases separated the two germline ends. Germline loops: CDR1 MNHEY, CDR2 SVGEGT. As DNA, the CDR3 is TGTGCCAGCAGTTACTCAGACAGTAACAATGAGCAGTTCTTC. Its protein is CASSYSDSNNEQFF.

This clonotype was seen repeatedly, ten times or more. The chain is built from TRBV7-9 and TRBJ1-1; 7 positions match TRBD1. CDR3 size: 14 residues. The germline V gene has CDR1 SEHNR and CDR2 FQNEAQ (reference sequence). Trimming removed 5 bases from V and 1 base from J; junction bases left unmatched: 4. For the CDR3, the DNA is TGTGCCAGCAGCACAGGGGTTTGGAACACTGAAGCTTTCTTT. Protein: CASSTGVWNTEAFF.

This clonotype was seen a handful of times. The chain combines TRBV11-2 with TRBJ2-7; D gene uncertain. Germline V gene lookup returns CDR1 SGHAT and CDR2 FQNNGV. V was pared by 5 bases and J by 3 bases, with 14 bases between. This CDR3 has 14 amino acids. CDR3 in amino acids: CASSPGPLYYEQYV. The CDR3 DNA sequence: TGTGCCAGCAGCCCCGGGCCACTCTACTACGAGCAGTACGTC.

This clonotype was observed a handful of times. The CDR3 nucleotides read TGTGCCAGCAGACAAGAGGTCGGGCTCACTGAAGCTTTCTTT. As protein: CASRQEVGLTEAFF. The gene calls are TRBV7-8 and TRBJ1-1; D remains unclear. CDR1 is SGHVS and CDR2 is FQNEAQ in the germline V gene. The CDR3 covers 14 residues. The V and J ends lost 6 bases and 4 bases respectively, with 15 bases between them.

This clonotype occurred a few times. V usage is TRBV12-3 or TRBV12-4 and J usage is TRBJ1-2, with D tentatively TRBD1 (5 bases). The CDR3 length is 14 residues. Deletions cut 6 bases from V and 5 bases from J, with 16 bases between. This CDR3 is CASRGPGPGYGYTF. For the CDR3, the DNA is TGTGCCAGCAGAGGGCCAGGGCCCGGGTATGGCTACACCTTC.

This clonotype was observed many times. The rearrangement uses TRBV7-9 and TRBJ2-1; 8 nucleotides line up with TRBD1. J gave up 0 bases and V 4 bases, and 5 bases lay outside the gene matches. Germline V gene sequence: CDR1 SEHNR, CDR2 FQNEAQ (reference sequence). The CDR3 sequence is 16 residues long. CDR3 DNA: TGTGCCAGCAGCTCCCCAGGGGGCAGCTCCTACAATGAGCAGTTCTTC. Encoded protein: CASSSPGGSSYNEQFF.